Described below is a single T cell receptor (beta chain) sequence and its context. Its antigen is unknown. TCRdb recomputed calls from the reads with MiXCR, one row per CDR3 protein. The sample shows roughly 990,000 distinct CDR3 sequences, less than 40% of them seen only once. This entry comes from a study of T cell repertoires in cytomegalovirus infection. Study-level background: CMV epitopes in the study were HLA-C-restricted (recently identified) and HLA-B-restricted (well studied). Through public TCR beta signatures, both CMV infection and matching HLA type were indicated. Notes on the study in general: Using cumulative public TCR beta family frequency, the authors identified those who carried CMV together with the relevant HLA.

The receptor comes from a human donor in good health (CMV status not recorded). Some clones in this sample may be carry-over from other donors' samples. The sequences come from cultured CD8+ T cells from PBMCs, collected from culture after CMV antigen stimulation.

CDR3 region: CASSVRSNSPLHF. DNA for the CDR3: TGTGCCAGTAGTGTTAGGAGTAATTCACCCCTCCACTTT. This chain links TRBV19 with TRBJ1-6; no clear D gene. The CDR3 totals 13 residues. The V gene lost 5 bases and the J gene lost 6 bases, with 8 bases spanning the gap. Per germline, CDR1 LNHDA and CDR2 SQIVND (reference sequence).